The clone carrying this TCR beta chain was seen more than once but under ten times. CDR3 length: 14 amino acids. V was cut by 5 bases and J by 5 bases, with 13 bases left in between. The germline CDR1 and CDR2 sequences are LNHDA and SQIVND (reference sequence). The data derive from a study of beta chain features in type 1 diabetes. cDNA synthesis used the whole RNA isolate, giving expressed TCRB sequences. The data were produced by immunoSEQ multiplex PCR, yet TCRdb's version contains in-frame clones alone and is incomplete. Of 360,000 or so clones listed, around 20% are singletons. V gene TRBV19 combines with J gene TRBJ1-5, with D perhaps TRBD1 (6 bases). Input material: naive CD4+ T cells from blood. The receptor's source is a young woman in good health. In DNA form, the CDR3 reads TGTGCCAGTAGTCTACAGGGAGGGGATCAGCCCCAGCATTTT. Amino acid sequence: CASSLQGGDQPQHF.